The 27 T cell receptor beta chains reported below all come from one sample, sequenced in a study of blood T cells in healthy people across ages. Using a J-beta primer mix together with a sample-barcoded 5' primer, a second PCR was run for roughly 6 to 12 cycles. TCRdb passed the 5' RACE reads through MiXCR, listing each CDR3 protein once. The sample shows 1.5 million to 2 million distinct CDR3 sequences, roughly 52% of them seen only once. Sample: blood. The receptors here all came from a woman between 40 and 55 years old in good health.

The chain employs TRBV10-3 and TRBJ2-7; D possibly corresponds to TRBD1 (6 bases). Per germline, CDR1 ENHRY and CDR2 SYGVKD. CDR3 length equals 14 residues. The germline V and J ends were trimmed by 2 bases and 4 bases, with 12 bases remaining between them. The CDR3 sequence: CAISETSDRYEQYF. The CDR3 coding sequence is TGTGCCATCAGTGAGACCAGTGACAGGTACGAGCAGTACTTC.

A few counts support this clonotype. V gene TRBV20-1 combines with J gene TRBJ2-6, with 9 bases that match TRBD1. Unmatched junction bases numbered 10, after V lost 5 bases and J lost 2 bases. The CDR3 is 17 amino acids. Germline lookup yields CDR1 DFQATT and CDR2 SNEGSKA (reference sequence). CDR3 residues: CSAATGTGRAGANVLTF. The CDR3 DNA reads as TGCAGTGCTGCAACCGGGACAGGGAGGGCTGGGGCCAACGTCCTGACTTTC.

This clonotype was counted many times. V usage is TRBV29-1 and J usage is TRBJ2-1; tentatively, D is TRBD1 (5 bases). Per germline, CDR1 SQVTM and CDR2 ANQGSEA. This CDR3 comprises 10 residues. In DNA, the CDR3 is TGCAGTTCCAGGGACAATGAGCAGTTCTTC. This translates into CSSRDNEQFF.

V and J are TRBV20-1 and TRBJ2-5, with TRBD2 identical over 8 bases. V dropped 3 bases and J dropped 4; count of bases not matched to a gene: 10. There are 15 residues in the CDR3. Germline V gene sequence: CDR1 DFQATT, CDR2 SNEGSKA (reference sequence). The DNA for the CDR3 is TGCAGTGCTAGGTCGACGACTAGCGCGGGAGAGACCCAGTACTTC. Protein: CSARSTTSAGETQYF.

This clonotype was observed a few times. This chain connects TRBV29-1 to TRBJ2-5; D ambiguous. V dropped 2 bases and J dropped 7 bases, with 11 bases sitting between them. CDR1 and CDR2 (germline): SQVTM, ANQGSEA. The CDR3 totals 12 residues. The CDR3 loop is CSVELGKGTQYF. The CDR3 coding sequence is TGCAGCGTTGAACTGGGGAAGGGGACCCAGTACTTC.

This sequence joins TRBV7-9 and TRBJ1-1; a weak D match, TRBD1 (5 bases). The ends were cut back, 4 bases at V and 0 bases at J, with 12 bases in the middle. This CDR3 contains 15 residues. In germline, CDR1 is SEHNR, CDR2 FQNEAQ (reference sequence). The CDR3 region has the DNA TGTGCCAGCAGCTCCGGGGGACGGATGAACACTGAAGCTTTCTTT. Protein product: CASSSGGRMNTEAFF.

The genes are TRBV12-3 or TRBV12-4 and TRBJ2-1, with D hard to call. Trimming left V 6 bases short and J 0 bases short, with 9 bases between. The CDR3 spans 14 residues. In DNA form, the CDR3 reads TGTGCCAGCAGGCCCTTGAGCTCCTACAATGAGCAGTTCTTC. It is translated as CASRPLSSYNEQFF.

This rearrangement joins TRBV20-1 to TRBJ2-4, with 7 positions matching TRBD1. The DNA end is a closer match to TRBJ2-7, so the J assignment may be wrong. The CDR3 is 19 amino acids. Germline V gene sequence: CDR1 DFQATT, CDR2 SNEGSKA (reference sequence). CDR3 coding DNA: TGCAGTGCTAGAATCAGGGACAGTAGGGGTGGAAAGAGTTTCTGCGAGCAGTACTTC. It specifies CSARIRDSRGGKSFCEQYF.

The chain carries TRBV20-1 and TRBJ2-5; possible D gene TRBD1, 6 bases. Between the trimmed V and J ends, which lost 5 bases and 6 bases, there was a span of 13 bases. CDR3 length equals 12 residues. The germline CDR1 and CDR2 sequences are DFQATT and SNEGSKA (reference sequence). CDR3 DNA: TGCAGTGCTTACAGGGACGTGAAGACCCAGTACTTC. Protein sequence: CSAYRDVKTQYF.

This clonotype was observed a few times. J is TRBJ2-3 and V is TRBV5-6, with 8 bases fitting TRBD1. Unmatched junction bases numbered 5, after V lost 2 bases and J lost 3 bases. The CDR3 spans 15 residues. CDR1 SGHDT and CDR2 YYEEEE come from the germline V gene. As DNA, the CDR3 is TGTGCCAGCAGCTTCGGGACAGGATTAACAGATACGCAGTATTTT. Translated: CASSFGTGLTDTQYF.

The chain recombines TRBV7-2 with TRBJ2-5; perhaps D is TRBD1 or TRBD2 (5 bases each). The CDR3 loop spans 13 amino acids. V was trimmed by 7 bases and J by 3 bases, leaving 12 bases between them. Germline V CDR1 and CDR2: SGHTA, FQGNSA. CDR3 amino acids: CASTYGGKETQYF. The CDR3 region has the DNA TGTGCCAGCACCTATGGGGGAAAAGAGACCCAGTACTTC.

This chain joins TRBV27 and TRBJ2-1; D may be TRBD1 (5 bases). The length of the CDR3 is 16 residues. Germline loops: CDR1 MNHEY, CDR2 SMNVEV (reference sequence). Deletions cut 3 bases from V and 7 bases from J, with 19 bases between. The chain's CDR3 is CASSFYPPAGLNEQFF. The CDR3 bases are TGTGCCAGCAGTTTCTACCCCCCAGCAGGGTTAAATGAGCAGTTCTTC.

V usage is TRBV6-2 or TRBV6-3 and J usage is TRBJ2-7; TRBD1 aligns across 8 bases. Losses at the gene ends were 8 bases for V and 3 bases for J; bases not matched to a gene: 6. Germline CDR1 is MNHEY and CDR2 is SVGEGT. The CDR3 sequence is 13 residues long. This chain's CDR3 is CASGSDRDYEQYF. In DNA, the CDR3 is TGTGCCAGCGGGTCGGACAGGGACTACGAGCAGTACTTC.

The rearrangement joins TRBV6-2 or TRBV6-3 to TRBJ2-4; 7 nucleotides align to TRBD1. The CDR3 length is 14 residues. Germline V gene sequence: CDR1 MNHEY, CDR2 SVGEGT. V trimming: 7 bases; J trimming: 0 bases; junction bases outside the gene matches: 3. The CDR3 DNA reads TGTGCCAGCATCGGACAGGTAGCCAAAAACATTCAGTACTTC. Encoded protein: CASIGQVAKNIQYF.

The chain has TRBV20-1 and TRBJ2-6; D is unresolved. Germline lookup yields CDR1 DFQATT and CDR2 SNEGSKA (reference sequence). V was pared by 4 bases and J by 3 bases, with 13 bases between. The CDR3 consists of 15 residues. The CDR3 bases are TGCAGTGCTACCCCCCGGCAGGTTGGGGCCAACGTCCTGACTTTC. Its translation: CSATPRQVGANVLTF.

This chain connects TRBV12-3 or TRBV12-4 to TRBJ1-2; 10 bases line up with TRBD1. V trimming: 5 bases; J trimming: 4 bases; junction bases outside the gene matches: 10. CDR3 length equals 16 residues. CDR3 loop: CASSPLGQGPGYGYTF. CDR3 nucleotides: TGTGCCAGCAGTCCCCTGGGACAGGGGCCTGGCTATGGCTACACCTTC.

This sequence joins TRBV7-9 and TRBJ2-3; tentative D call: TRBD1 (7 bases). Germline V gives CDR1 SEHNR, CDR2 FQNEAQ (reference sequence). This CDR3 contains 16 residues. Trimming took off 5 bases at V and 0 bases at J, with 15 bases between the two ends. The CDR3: CASSQGGLLSTDTQYF. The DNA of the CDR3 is TGTGCCAGCAGCCAGGGGGGTCTACTTAGCACAGATACGCAGTATTTT.

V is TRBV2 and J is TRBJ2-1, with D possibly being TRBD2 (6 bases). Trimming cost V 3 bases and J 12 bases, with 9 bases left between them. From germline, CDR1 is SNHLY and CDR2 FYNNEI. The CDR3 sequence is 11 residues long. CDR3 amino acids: CASSDPGLQFF. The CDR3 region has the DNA TGTGCCAGCAGTGATCCGGGACTGCAGTTCTTC.

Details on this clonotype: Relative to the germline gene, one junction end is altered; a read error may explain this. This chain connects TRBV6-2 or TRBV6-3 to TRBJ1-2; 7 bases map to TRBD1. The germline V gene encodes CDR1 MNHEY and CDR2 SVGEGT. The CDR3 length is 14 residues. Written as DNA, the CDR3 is TGTGCCTGCAGTTACTCCGGGACAGTTCCTGGCTACACCTTC. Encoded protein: CACSYSGTVPGYTF.

This CDR3 is CASTTMRGEQFF. Here the CDR3 DNA reads TGTGCCAGCACCACGATGAGGGGTGAGCAGTTCTTC. The genes are TRBV5-6 and TRBJ2-1; D is possibly TRBD1 or TRBD2 (5 bases each). Germline CDR1 SGHDT, CDR2 YYEEEE. The V end lost 6 bases, the J end lost 9 bases, and 13 bases lay between the germline ends. The CDR3 is 12 residues long.

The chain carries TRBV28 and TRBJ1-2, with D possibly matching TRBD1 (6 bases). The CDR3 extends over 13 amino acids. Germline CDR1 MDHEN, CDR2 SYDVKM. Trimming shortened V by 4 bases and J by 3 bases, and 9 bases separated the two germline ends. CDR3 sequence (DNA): TGTGCCAGCAGTTCAGGGGAGTACTATGGCTACACCTTC. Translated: CASSSGEYYGYTF.

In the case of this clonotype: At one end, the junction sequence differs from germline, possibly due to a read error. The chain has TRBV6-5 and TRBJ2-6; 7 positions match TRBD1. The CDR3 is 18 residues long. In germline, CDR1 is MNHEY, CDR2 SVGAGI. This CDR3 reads CANSSGTDALSGANVLTF. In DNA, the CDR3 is TGTGCCAACAGTTCCGGGACAGACGCCCTCTCTGGGGCCAACGTCCTGACTTTC.

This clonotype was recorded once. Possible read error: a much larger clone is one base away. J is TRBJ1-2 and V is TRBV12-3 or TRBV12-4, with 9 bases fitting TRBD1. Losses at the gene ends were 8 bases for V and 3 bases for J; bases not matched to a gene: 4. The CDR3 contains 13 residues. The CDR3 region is CASGRQGDYGYTF. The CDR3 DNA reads TGTGCCAGCGGCCGACAGGGGGACTATGGCTACACCTTC.

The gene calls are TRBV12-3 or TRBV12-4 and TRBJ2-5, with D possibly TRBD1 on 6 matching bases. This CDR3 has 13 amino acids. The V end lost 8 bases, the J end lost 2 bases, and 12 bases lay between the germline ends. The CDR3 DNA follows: TGTGCCAGCCGATCGACAGGACAAGAGACCCAGTACTTC. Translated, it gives CASRSTGQETQYF.

The CDR3 sequence is CSVEHLYNEQYF. The DNA for the CDR3 is TGCAGCGTTGAACATCTTTACAATGAGCAGTACTTC. The gene calls are TRBV29-1 and TRBJ2-1, with D hard to call. Near its end, the DNA agrees better with TRBJ2-7, so the J call may be wrong. The germline CDR1 and CDR2 sequences are SQVTM and ANQGSEA. The CDR3 covers 12 residues.

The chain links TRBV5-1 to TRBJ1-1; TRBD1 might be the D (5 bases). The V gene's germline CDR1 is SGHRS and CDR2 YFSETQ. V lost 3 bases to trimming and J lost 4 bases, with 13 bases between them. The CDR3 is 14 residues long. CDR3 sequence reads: CASSSGTLGTEAFF. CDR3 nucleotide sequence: TGCGCCAGCAGCTCCGGGACTCTGGGCACTGAAGCTTTCTTT.

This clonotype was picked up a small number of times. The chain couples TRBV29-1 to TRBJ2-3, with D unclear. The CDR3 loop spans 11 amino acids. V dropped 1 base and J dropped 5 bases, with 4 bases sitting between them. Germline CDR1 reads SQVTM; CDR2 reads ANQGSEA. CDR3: CSVEAGDTQYF. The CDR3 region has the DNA TGCAGCGTTGAAGCTGGAGATACGCAGTATTTT.